A single sample is the source of the 16 T cell receptor beta chains below, sequenced in a study of identical twins. TCRdb reprocessed the 5' RACE reads with MiXCR, giving one entry per CDR3 protein. Among 350,000 or so distinct CDR3 sequences listed, 9% were seen once. Input material: naive T cells sorted from blood. These receptors came from a woman between 50 and 59 years old in good health.

This clonotype was recorded a few times. V and J are TRBV7-9 and TRBJ2-5; 7 bases map to TRBD1. The CDR3 has 16 amino acids. V dropped 1 base and J dropped 3; count of bases not matched to a gene: 8. The germline gives CDR1 SEHNR, CDR2 FQNEAQ (reference sequence). For the CDR3, the DNA is TGTGCCAGCAGCTTAGGACCTATGGGGACAGAAGAGACCCAGTACTTC. It translates to CASSLGPMGTEETQYF.

The chain combines TRBV18 with TRBJ2-1, with a tentative D call TRBD1 (7 bases). The CDR3 length is 15 residues. Germline CDR1 is KGHSH and CDR2 is LQKENI. The V end lost 6 bases, the J end lost 9 bases, and 21 bases lay between the germline ends. This CDR3 reads CASSLQGGFPIEQFF. The CDR3 DNA follows: TGTGCCAGCTCTCTCCAGGGGGGATTCCCCATTGAGCAGTTCTTC.

This sequence joins TRBV7-9 and TRBJ2-1; the match to TRBD2 covers 8 bases. The germline CDR1 and CDR2 sequences are SEHNR and FQNEAQ (reference sequence). The ends lost 5 bases at V and 6 bases at J; junction bases unmatched: 9. The CDR3 loop spans 15 amino acids. The CDR3 nucleotides are TGTGCCAGCAGCCGCCGGGAGGGCGGTTTCAATGAGCAGTTCTTC. Translated, it gives CASSRREGGFNEQFF.

Many counts were recorded for this clonotype. V usage is TRBV12-3 or TRBV12-4 and J usage is TRBJ2-5, with a tentative D call TRBD2 (6 bases). V gave up 3 bases and J gave up 6 bases, with 14 bases separating them. The CDR3 has 14 residues. The CDR3: CASSFGLSGKTQYF. CDR3 DNA: TGTGCCAGCAGTTTTGGACTAAGCGGAAAGACCCAGTACTTC.

The V gene is TRBV7-6, the J gene TRBJ2-1, with TRBD2 identical over 9 bases. J lost 5 bases, V lost 5 bases, and 4 bases had no gene match. The CDR3 consists of 14 residues. Looked up from germline, CDR1 is SGHVS and CDR2 is FNYEAQ. The CDR3 DNA reads TGTGCCAGCAGCCCGGGACTAGCCCACAATGAGCAGTTCTTC. It encodes CASSPGLAHNEQFF.

This clonotype was seen only a few times. The V and J genes are TRBV20-1 and TRBJ2-2, with TRBD2 matching over 9 bases. This CDR3 has 16 amino acids. Per the germline V gene, CDR1 is DFQATT and CDR2 is SNEGSKA (reference sequence). The J segment lost 5 bases and the V segment lost 3 bases, leaving 10 bases of the junction unmatched. In nucleotides, the CDR3 is TGCAGTGCTAGGCGGCGGGAGGGCCCGGGAACCGGGGAGCTGTTTTTT. The encoded protein is CSARRREGPGTGELFF.

This clonotype has just a few counts. This chain uses TRBV7-9 with TRBJ2-3; D not resolved. The CDR3 loop spans 16 amino acids. CDR1 and CDR2 from the germline V gene are SEHNR and FQNEAQ (reference sequence). V was pared by 2 bases and J by 1 base, with 13 bases between. The CDR3 bases are TGTGCCAGCAGCTTACAAACCCCCCGAGGCACAGATACGCAGTATTTT. Amino acid sequence: CASSLQTPRGTDTQYF. Using reference TRBV7-9 and TRBJ2-3 for the parts outside the CDR3, the full variable domain is DTGVSQNPRHKITKRGQNVTFRCDPISEHNRLYWYRQTLGQGPEFLTYFQNEAQLEKSRLLSDRFSAERPKGSFSTLEIQRTEQGDSAMYLCASSLQTPRGTDTQYFGPGTRLTVL.

This clonotype was counted a few times. The chain couples TRBV5-1 to TRBJ2-3, with TRBD2 matching over 7 bases. The ends lost 2 bases at V and 2 bases at J; junction bases unmatched: 5. Looked up from germline, CDR1 is SGHRS and CDR2 is YFSETQ. The CDR3 spans 15 residues. As DNA, the CDR3 is TGCGCCAGCAGCTTTAGCGGGTTCACCACAGATACGCAGTATTTT. This encodes CASSFSGFTTDTQYF.

The rearrangement joins TRBV5-6 to TRBJ2-2, with D maybe TRBD1 (6 bases). V lost 3 bases and J 1 base, leaving 10 bases between the germline ends. In germline, CDR1 is SGHDT, CDR2 YYEEEE. The CDR3 sequence is 15 residues long. The DNA for the CDR3 is TGTGCCAGCAGCTGGACAGTTTGGAACACCGGGGAGCTGTTTTTT. It codes for CASSWTVWNTGELFF.

This clonotype was recorded at least ten times. The V call is TRBV3-1, the J call TRBJ2-7; TRBD2 matches 10 bases. The germline gives CDR1 LGHDT, CDR2 YNNKEL (reference sequence). This CDR3 is built from 14 residues. V was pared by 5 bases and J by 6 bases, with 7 bases of the junction left unmatched. In DNA, the CDR3 is TGTGCCAGCAGCGCTAGCGGGAGCGACGGCGAGCAGTACTTC. It is translated as CASSASGSDGEQYF.

This chain links TRBV3-1 with TRBJ2-1, with 7 bases matching TRBD2. Germline loops: CDR1 LGHDT, CDR2 YNNKEL (reference sequence). This CDR3 is built from 15 residues. The V segment lost 1 base and the J segment 7 bases; nucleotides outside the gene matches: 7. The CDR3 DNA reads as TGTGCCAGCAGCCAAGCGGGAGGAGGTGGGAATGAGCAGTTCTTC. It encodes CASSQAGGGGNEQFF.

The chain recombines TRBV7-2 with TRBJ2-1; weak D call: TRBD2 (6 bases). The CDR3 spans 15 residues. Germline V gene sequence: CDR1 SGHTA, CDR2 FQGNSA. Trimming pared 4 bases from V and 9 bases from J, leaving 19 bases between. In DNA, the CDR3 is TGTGCCAGCAGCTCGGAACCGGGAGCGGGCGGTGAGCAGTTCTTC. It specifies CASSSEPGAGGEQFF.

The rearrangement uses TRBV10-2 and TRBJ2-7; no definite D call. The V gene's germline CDR1 is WSHSY and CDR2 SAAADI. V lost 5 bases, J lost 3 bases, and 8 bases lay in between. This CDR3 has 12 residues. DNA for the CDR3: TGCGCCAGCAGTTTAGTAGGCTACGAGCAGTACGTC. Protein product: CASSLVGYEQYV.

This clonotype was detected only a few times. The chain joins TRBV5-1 to TRBJ2-7; 7 bases are a match to TRBD1. V was clipped by 1 base and J by 5 bases; unmatched bases: 0. Germline CDR1 SGHRS, CDR2 YFSETQ. This CDR3 is built from 12 residues. The CDR3 is CASSLTGDEQYF. Here the CDR3 DNA reads TGCGCCAGCAGCTTGACAGGGGACGAGCAGTACTTC.

This clonotype was recorded a few times. This chain connects TRBV5-1 to TRBJ2-3, with 11 bases fitting TRBD2. Germline V gives CDR1 SGHRS, CDR2 YFSETQ. Germline trimming cut 1 base from V and 0 bases from J; bases unmatched to any gene: 4. This CDR3 region has 17 residues. The CDR3 nucleotides are TGCGCCAGCAGCTTGAACCCTAGCGGGGGGAGCACAGATACGCAGTATTTT. This translates into CASSLNPSGGSTDTQYF.

The rearrangement joins TRBV20-1 to TRBJ2-7; TRBD2 matches at 7 bases. Trimming cost V 5 bases and J 0 bases; bases outside gene matches: 4. The germline gives CDR1 DFQATT, CDR2 SNEGSKA (reference sequence). The CDR3 is 13 residues long. CDR3 DNA: TGCAGTGCTGGGGGGGTGGTCTCCTACGAGCAGTACTTC. It encodes CSAGGVVSYEQYF.